By share, the clone carrying this TCR beta chain ranks as medium-sized. Its antigen is undetermined. This record comes from a study of cytomegalovirus exposure and HLA in healthy donors. 13 Jbeta primers and 60 Vbeta primers were used for the PCR. The method was immunoSEQ multiplex PCR; TCRdb's version includes in-frame clones alone and lacks a portion of them. The data show some 130,000 clones, with 76% seen just once and approximately 3.4% held by the top ten. Broader study findings: An analysis that came later showed most CMV-associated TCR beta chains appearing HLA-restricted.

The CDR3 covers 13 residues. CDR1 and CDR2 from the germline V gene are MNHEY and SMNVEV (reference sequence). V lost 8 bases and J lost 4, with 15 bases in between. Sequencing was carried out using PBMCs. The clonotype comes from a man aged 35 to 55 in good health and CMV-seronegative. The chain carries TRBV27 and TRBJ2-7; D gene ambiguous. DNA for the CDR3: TGTGCCAGCGCCTACAGTTCCGTTTACGAGCAGTACTTC. It yields the protein CASAYSSVYEQYF.